These 9 T cell receptor beta chains originate from one sample sequenced in a study of blood T cell repertoires in COVID-19. Measured with immunoSEQ multiplex PCR; TCRdb has only the in-frame clones, and not every one. Altogether approximately 210,000 clones are present, about 85% being singletons, with the ten largest covering more than 1.5%. Sequences were obtained from peripheral blood. The receptors come from a man aged 65 to 85 with acute or convalescent COVID-19.

The chain has TRBV4-3 and TRBJ2-1; D call uncertain. From germline, CDR1 is LGHNA and CDR2 YSLEER. The CDR3 length is 15 residues. V lost 0 bases and J 0 bases, leaving 6 bases between the germline ends. The DNA of the CDR3 is TGCGCCAGCAGCCAAGATAGACTCTCCTACAATGAGCAGTTCTTC. Residues: CASSQDRLSYNEQFF.

This clone was counted between two and nine times. The V gene is TRBV7-6, the J gene TRBJ2-1; perhaps TRBD2 as D (6 bases). Trimming pared 3 bases from V and 5 bases from J, leaving 11 bases between. CDR1 and CDR2 from the germline V gene are SGHVS and FNYEAQ. CDR3 length equals 14 residues. Here the CDR3 reads CASSLGGNHNEQFF. The CDR3 DNA follows: TGTGCCAGCAGCTTGGGGGGAAATCACAATGAGCAGTTCTTC.

The rearrangement joins TRBV5-1 to TRBJ2-3, with 11 nucleotides matching TRBD2. The trim removed 0 bases at V and 4 bases at J, leaving 4 bases unmatched. Germline V gives CDR1 SGHRS, CDR2 YFSETQ. This CDR3 comprises 16 residues. The DNA of the CDR3 is TGCGCCAGCAGCTTGGTGGCTAGCGGGAGGTCAGATACGCAGTATTTT. Its protein product is CASSLVASGRSDTQYF.

This clone was seen only a few times. The rearrangement uses TRBV3-1 (or the pseudogene TRBV3-2) and TRBJ2-2; the D gene is possibly TRBD2 (7 bases). The CDR3 contains 16 residues. Germline V gives CDR1 LGHDT, CDR2 YNNKEL (reference sequence). V was trimmed by 1 base and J by 4 bases, leaving 13 bases between them. CDR3 region: CASSQGPGGRTGELFF. DNA of the CDR3: TGTGCCAGCAGCCAAGGCCCCGGGGGGCGCACCGGGGAGCTGTTTTTT.

This rearrangement joins TRBV4-1 to TRBJ2-1; 7 nucleotides align to TRBD1. V was clipped by 0 bases and J by 7 bases; unmatched bases: 6. Germline V gene sequence: CDR1 MGHRA, CDR2 YSYEKL. CDR3 length: 15 amino acids. DNA of the CDR3: TGCGCCAGCAGCCAAGAGGGCCGGGACAGAAATGAGCAGTTCTTC. This gives the protein CASSQEGRDRNEQFF.

The V call is TRBV3-1 (or the pseudogene TRBV3-2), the J call TRBJ2-5; the D gene is possibly TRBD1 (6 bases). Germline CDR1 and CDR2: LGHDT and YNNKEL (reference sequence). The CDR3 spans 13 residues. Trimming took 1 base from V and 5 from J, leaving 8 bases between them. CDR3 loop: CASSQGQDETQYF. In DNA form, the CDR3 reads TGTGCCAGCAGCCAAGGACAGGACGAGACCCAGTACTTC.

This clone was observed once. The gene calls are TRBV3-1 (or the pseudogene TRBV3-2) and TRBJ2-1, with TRBD2 matching 7 bases. The CDR3 is 16 amino acids. The germline V gene has CDR1 LGHDT and CDR2 YNNKEL (reference sequence). Unmatched junction bases numbered 7, after V lost 4 bases and J lost 1 base. CDR3 nucleotides: TGTGCCAGCAGCCCCTCTTCTAGCGGTTCCTACAATGAGCAGTTCTTC. Protein: CASSPSSSGSYNEQFF.

The chain uses TRBV27 and TRBJ2-1; D may be TRBD1 (5 bases). The germline CDR1 and CDR2 sequences are MNHEY and SMNVEV (reference sequence). V lost 2 bases and J 8 bases, leaving 10 bases between the germline ends. CDR3 length: 13 amino acids. The CDR3 reads CASSLQGPHEQFF. The CDR3 bases are TGTGCCAGCAGTTTACAGGGTCCACATGAGCAGTTCTTC.

The chain carries TRBV9 and TRBJ2-1; D is possibly TRBD1 (6 bases). The germline gives CDR1 SGDLS, CDR2 YYNGEE. Trimming shortened V by 0 bases and J by 7 bases, and 11 bases separated the two germline ends. The CDR3 is made up of 14 amino acids. CDR3 sequence reads: CASSVGTGINEQFF. DNA for the CDR3: TGTGCCAGCAGCGTAGGAACAGGGATTAATGAGCAGTTCTTC.